Listed below are T cell receptor beta chains from one sample, sequenced in a study of blood T cell repertoires in COVID-19. Libraries were prepared by immunoSEQ multiplex PCR; TCRdb keeps only in-frame clonotypes and omits some of them. The sample lists around 310,000 clones, over 80% seen once, with 5% in the top ten. Sequenced: PBMCs or T cells enriched from blood (not recorded which). These receptors all come from a man aged 30 to 45 who had recovered from COVID-19. CDR3s include the opening cysteine and the closing phenylalanine or tryptophan. The order of the fields is J gene, V gene, D gene, clone size, CDR3 protein, CDR3 DNA. The D gene is left open where the match is weak. Clone size appears in some rows only: once, few, many, or a class for an expanded clone.

J: TRBJ2-1; V: TRBV19; D: -; size: -; CDR3: CASSIPTLATHEQFF; DNA: TGTGCCAGTAGTATCCCTACCCTAGCGACCCATGAGCAGTTCTTC
J: TRBJ2-7; V: TRBV9; D: -; size: -; CDR3: CASSVGPAADSYEQYF; DNA: TGTGCCAGCAGCGTAGGTCCAGCGGCGGACTCCTACGAGCAGTACTTC
J: TRBJ1-1; V: TRBV20-1; D: TRBD1; size: -; CDR3: CSASDTGENTEAFF; DNA: TGCAGTGCTAGTGACACAGGGGAGAACACTGAAGCTTTCTTT
J: TRBJ2-7; V: TRBV19; D: TRBD1; size: -; CDR3: CASSLTTGGYVNGYEQYF; DNA: TGTGCCAGTAGTCTTACGACAGGGGGCTACGTTAATGGCTACGAGCAGTACTTC
J: TRBJ1-1; V: TRBV27; D: -; size: -; CDR3: CASIRVDRLRAEAFF; DNA: TGTGCCAGCATACGGGTCGACAGGCTAAGGGCTGAAGCTTTCTTT
J: TRBJ2-7; V: TRBV19; D: TRBD2; size: -; CDR3: CASSNPTSGGPYEQYF; DNA: TGTGCCAGTAGTAACCCGACTAGCGGGGGTCCCTACGAGCAGTACTTC
J: TRBJ1-6; V: TRBV6-5; D: -; size: -; CDR3: CASSGQLYNSPLHF; DNA: TGTGCCAGCAGCGGACAGCTCTATAATTCACCCCTCCACTTT
J: TRBJ1-3; V: TRBV5-1; D: -; size: few; CDR3: CASRAGPQENTIYF; DNA: TGCGCCAGCCGGGCAGGGCCCCAAGAAAACACCATATATTTT
J: TRBJ2-5; V: TRBV28; D: -; size: -; CDR3: CASSPPQAQETQYF; DNA: TGTGCCAGCAGTCCCCCACAGGCCCAAGAGACCCAGTACTTC
J: TRBJ1-2; V: TRBV20-1; D: -; size: -; CDR3: CSASPGSYGYTF; DNA: TGCAGTGCTAGTCCCGGGTCCTATGGCTACACCTTC
J: TRBJ2-7; V: TRBV4-1; D: TRBD1; size: -; CDR3: CASSQPGQGSYEQYF; DNA: TGCGCCAGCAGTCAGCCGGGACAGGGCTCCTACGAGCAGTACTTC
J: TRBJ1-1; V: TRBV14; D: -; size: -; CDR3: CASSQGVKNTEAFF; DNA: TGTGCCAGCAGCCAAGGTGTCAAGAACACTGAAGCTTTCTTT
J: TRBJ2-5; V: TRBV2; D: -; size: -; CDR3: CASSEGRETQYF; DNA: TGTGCCAGCAGTGAAGGGCGGGAGACCCAGTACTTC
J: TRBJ2-1; V: TRBV20-1; D: -; size: -; CDR3: CSASTRAGNEQFF; DNA: TGCAGTGCTAGTACCAGGGCTGGCAATGAGCAGTTCTTC
J: TRBJ1-1; V: TRBV19; D: -; size: -; CDR3: CASSITVNTEAFF; DNA: TGTGCCAGTAGTATAACAGTGAACACTGAAGCTTTCTTT
J: TRBJ1-2; V: TRBV9; D: -; size: -; CDR3: CASSVAAGAPINDLGYGYTF; DNA: TGTGCCAGCAGCGTAGCTGCAGGGGCGCCGATAAATGACCTCGGCTATGGCTACACCTTC
J: TRBJ2-5; V: TRBV11-2; D: -; size: -; CDR3: CASSLTGRETQYF; DNA: TGTGCCAGCAGCTTAACAGGGCGGGAGACCCAGTACTTC
J: TRBJ1-3; V: TRBV7-9; D: -; size: -; CDR3: CASSLAGAGNTIYF; DNA: TGTGCCAGCAGCTTAGCAGGGGCCGGAAACACCATATATTTT
J: TRBJ2-3; V: TRBV19; D: -; size: -; CDR3: CASSIRDTDTQYF; DNA: TGTGCCAGTAGTATTCGGGACACAGATACGCAGTATTTT
J: TRBJ1-2; V: TRBV5-6; D: TRBD1; size: -; CDR3: CASSMNRDRGYYGYTF; DNA: TGTGCCAGCAGCATGAACCGGGACAGGGGTTACTATGGCTACACCTTC
J: TRBJ1-2; V: TRBV28; D: TRBD1; size: once; CDR3: CASSLRTGSGYTF; DNA: TGTGCCAGCAGTTTAAGGACAGGGAGCGGCTACACCTTC
J: TRBJ2-5; V: TRBV9; D: TRBD2; size: -; CDR3: CASSVRTSGGIRETQYF; DNA: TGTGCCAGCAGCGTAAGGACTAGCGGGGGAATACGGGAGACCCAGTACTTC
J: TRBJ2-5; V: TRBV19; D: -; size: -; CDR3: CASSVQGQETQYF; DNA: TGTGCCAGTAGTGTCCAGGGCCAAGAGACCCAGTACTTC
J: TRBJ1-3; V: TRBV6-4; D: TRBD1; size: -; CDR3: CASIRTGFYPGNTIYF; DNA: TGTGCCAGCATACGGACAGGGTTTTATCCTGGAAACACCATATATTTT
J: TRBJ2-1; V: TRBV6-1; D: -; size: -; CDR3: CASSEIWTGHHYNEQFF; DNA: TGTGCCAGCAGTGAAATTTGGACGGGACACCACTACAATGAGCAGTTCTTC
J: TRBJ2-5; V: TRBV5-1; D: TRBD1; size: -; CDR3: CASSPSRTGGQETQYF; DNA: TGCGCCAGCAGCCCGTCTAGGACAGGGGGCCAAGAGACCCAGTACTTC
J: TRBJ2-3; V: TRBV27; D: TRBD1; size: -; CDR3: CASSLETWTGGTDTQYF; DNA: TGTGCCAGCAGTCTTGAGACCTGGACAGGGGGCACAGATACGCAGTATTTT
J: TRBJ1-2; V: TRBV29-1; D: -; size: -; CDR3: CSVDGTAENNYGYTF; DNA: TGCAGCGTTGACGGAACAGCCGAAAATAACTATGGCTACACCTTC
J: TRBJ2-7; V: TRBV18; D: TRBD1; size: -; CDR3: CASSPSTTGGQDIEQYF; DNA: TGTGCCAGCTCACCATCGACTACAGGGGGGCAGGATATAGAGCAGTACTTC
J: TRBJ1-1; V: TRBV5-1; D: -; size: -; CDR3: CASSSGQRNTEAFF; DNA: TGCGCCAGCAGCTCTGGACAGAGGAACACTGAAGCTTTCTTT
J: TRBJ2-6; V: TRBV27; D: -; size: -; CDR3: CASSLYQAGANVLTF; DNA: TGTGCCAGCAGTTTATATCAGGCAGGGGCCAACGTCCTGACTTTC
J: TRBJ2-7; V: TRBV2; D: -; size: -; CDR3: CASSGRGSSYEQYF; DNA: TGTGCCAGCAGTGGCAGGGGAAGCTCCTACGAGCAGTACTTC
J: TRBJ1-1; V: TRBV28; D: -; size: -; CDR3: CASSGGANTEAFF; DNA: TGTGCCAGCAGTGGCGGAGCCAACACTGAAGCTTTCTTT
J: TRBJ2-2; V: TRBV5-3; D: -; size: -; CDR3: CARSLKGQIRTGELFF; DNA: TGTGCCAGAAGCTTGAAAGGACAGATCAGGACCGGGGAGCTGTTTTTT
J: TRBJ1-6; V: TRBV27; D: TRBD1; size: -; CDR3: CASSSSGAGGPVRSLHF; DNA: TGTGCCAGCAGTAGCTCTGGGGCAGGGGGTCCCGTGAGGTCCCTCCACTTT
J: TRBJ2-3; V: TRBV27; D: -; size: -; CDR3: CASREARGVADTQYF; DNA: TGTGCCAGCAGGGAGGCCAGGGGTGTGGCAGATACGCAGTATTTT
J: TRBJ2-7; V: TRBV30; D: -; size: once; CDR3: CAWSVLQVEQYF; DNA: TGTGCCTGGAGTGTACTCCAGGTCGAGCAGTACTTC
J: TRBJ2-7; V: TRBV6-5; D: -; size: -; CDR3: CASSYFDTTYEQYF; DNA: TGTGCCAGCAGTTACTTTGACACAACCTACGAGCAGTACTTC
J: TRBJ2-7; V: TRBV6-5; D: -; size: -; CDR3: CASSQISYEQYF; DNA: TGTGCCAGCAGTCAAATTTCCTACGAGCAGTACTTC
J: TRBJ2-5; V: TRBV2; D: -; size: -; CDR3: CASSERSETQYF; DNA: TGTGCCAGCAGTGAACGGTCAGAGACCCAGTACTTC
J: TRBJ2-2; V: TRBV28; D: TRBD1; size: -; CDR3: CASRPGTGGNTGELFF; DNA: TGTGCCAGCAGACCTGGGACAGGGGGAAACACCGGGGAGCTGTTTTTT
J: TRBJ1-2; V: TRBV12-3/TRBV12-4; D: -; size: -; CDR3: CASSLGAVYGYTF; DNA: TGTGCCAGCAGTTTGGGGGCAGTCTATGGCTACACCTTC